Here is one T cell receptor (beta chain) with its context. Sequenced by immunoSEQ multiplex PCR; TCRdb stores in-frame clones only, minus some. The data hold 15,000 to 25,000 clones, with over 80% observed a single time. The source of the sample is a study of T cells in localized non-small cell lung cancer. This CDR3 region has 16 residues. V shed 3 bases, J shed 0 bases, and the junction held 3 bases outside the gene matches. Germline CDR1 and CDR2: MDHEN and SYDVKM. The sequence came from a male donor at least 60 years old with stage I squamous cell lung carcinoma. The chain joins TRBV28 to TRBJ2-7; 12 positions match TRBD2. The sample here was peripheral blood, taken before any cancer treatment. CDR3 loop: CASSFLTSGSSYEQYF. CDR3 nucleotide sequence: TGTGCCAGCAGTTTTTTGACTAGCGGGAGCTCCTACGAGCAGTACTTC.